This record concerns one T cell receptor beta chain sequence. As yet, its antigen is unknown. Using immunoSEQ multiplex PCR, the repertoire was profiled, and TCRdb retains in-frame clones only, with some absent. The repertoire holds under 50,000 clones, with roughly 89% as singletons. These data originate in a study of graft-versus-host responses after intestinal transplantation. Overall study results and limits: GvH clones detected in recipient marrow included some appearing first in ileum or blood. Early post-transplant falls in HvG clones accompanied the peak levels of circulating GvH clones. Across patients carrying graft-donor T cell macrochimerism, allografts held high graft-versus-host to host-versus-graft clonal ratios.

CDR3 length equals 13 residues. CDR1 SNHLY and CDR2 FYNNEI come from the germline V gene. J gave up 4 bases and V 8 bases, and 5 bases lay outside the gene matches. V gene TRBV2 combines with J gene TRBJ2-7; 10 bases match TRBD1. This sequence originates from a human patient who received an intestinal transplant, so some T cells may come from the graft donor. Sequenced here: PBMCs, sampled just under 270 days after transplant. The CDR3 spells CASGDRGTYEQYF. CDR3 sequence (DNA): TGTGCCAGCGGGGACAGGGGAACGTACGAGCAGTACTTC.